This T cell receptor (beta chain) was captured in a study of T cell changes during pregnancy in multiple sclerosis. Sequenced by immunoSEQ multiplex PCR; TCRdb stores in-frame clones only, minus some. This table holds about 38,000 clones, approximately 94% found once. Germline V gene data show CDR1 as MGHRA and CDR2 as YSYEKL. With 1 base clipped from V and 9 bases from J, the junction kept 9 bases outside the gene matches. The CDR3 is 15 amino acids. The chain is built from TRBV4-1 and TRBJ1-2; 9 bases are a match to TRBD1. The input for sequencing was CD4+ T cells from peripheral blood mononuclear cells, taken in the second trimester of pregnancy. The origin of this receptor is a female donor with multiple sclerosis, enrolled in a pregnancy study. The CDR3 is CASSQGGQGAGSYTF. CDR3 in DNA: TGCGCCAGCAGCCAAGGGGGACAGGGTGCCGGGAGCTACACCTTC.